Sequencing of this T cell receptor beta chain was carried out in a study of CD8 T cells in Susac syndrome. V lost 9 bases to trimming and J lost 3 bases; unmatched junction nucleotides: 8. The germline CDR1 and CDR2 sequences are MNHNS and SASEGT. This CDR3 contains 14 residues. CD8+ and CD4+ blood T cells underwent TCR beta sequencing. Through negative isolation, CD4+ and CD8+ T cells were obtained, while TEMRA cells were enriched using FACS. In the case of this clonotype: Its antigen is not known.

The authors reverse transcribed roughly 0.5 to 1 ug RNA with random hexamers. An immunoSEQ multiplex PCR amplified TCR beta CDR3 over 54 Vbeta and 13 Jbeta. TCRdb re-called the immunoSEQ multiplex PCR reads through MiXCR, storing one row per CDR3 protein. This sample has over 300,000 distinct CDR3 sequences, with about 91% found just once. Study outcomes and limitations: The relatively small number of individuals in the TCR sequencing and HLA analysis was acknowledged by the study.

Sequencing was carried out using CD4+ T cells from PBMCs. The sequence was collected from a human donor with multiple sclerosis. The chain has TRBV6-1 and TRBJ1-1; TRBD1 matches at 9 bases. The CDR3 loop reads CASDLQGAYTEAFF. The DNA for the CDR3 is TGTGCCAGTGATTTACAGGGGGCGTACACTGAAGCTTTCTTT.